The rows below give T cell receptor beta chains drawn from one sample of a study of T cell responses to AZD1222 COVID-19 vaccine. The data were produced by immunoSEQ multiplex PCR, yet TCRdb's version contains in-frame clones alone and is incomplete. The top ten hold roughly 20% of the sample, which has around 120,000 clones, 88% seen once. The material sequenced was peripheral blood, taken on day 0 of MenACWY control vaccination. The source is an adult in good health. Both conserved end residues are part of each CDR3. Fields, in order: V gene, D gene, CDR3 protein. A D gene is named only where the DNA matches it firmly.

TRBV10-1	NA	CASSVARSYGYTF
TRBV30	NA	CAWSKSGVGFAFF
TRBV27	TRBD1	CASRSTGITDTQYF
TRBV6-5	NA	CASSYLRSRDQYF
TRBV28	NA	CASSLARWGAPYEQYF
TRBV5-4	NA	CASSPSRGYGYTF
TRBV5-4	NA	CASSLFSARGTEAFF
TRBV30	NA	CAWSVRGSAGSEDTQYF
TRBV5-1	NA	CASSPDGTPGGETQYF
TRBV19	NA	CASSQENTEAFF
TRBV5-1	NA	CASSLISESSYEQYF
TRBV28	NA	CASRSPTGHYNEQFF
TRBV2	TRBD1	CASRGLQGVKAFF
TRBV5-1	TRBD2	CASSHTSGRPSSYNEQFF
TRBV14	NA	CASSLRQGGPDTQYF
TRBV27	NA	CASSSGSLWTYF
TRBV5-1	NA	CASSLGVGTQYF
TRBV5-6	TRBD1	CASSSYRGGYTF
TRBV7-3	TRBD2	CASSLRLAGGIPGELFF
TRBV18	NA	CASSPPGPTDSPLHF
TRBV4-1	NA	CASSLAEASNYGYTF
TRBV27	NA	CASSLPPYNEQFF
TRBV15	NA	CATSSDRFSYGYTF
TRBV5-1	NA	CASSLSPAATNEKLFF
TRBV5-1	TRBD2	CASSLAGGGQETQYF
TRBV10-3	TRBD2	CAISESGSGRINEQYF
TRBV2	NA	CATAREATEAFF
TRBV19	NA	CASSNDGAASTDTQYF
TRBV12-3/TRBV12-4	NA	CASRSLGGQPQHF
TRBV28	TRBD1	CASSTPGQGNYGYTF
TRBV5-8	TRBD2	CASRPAGGRNEQFF
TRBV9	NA	CASSRTLDRVEQYF
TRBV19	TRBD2	CASSIRLAEQETQYF
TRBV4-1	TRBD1	CASSPLTGQDTEAFF
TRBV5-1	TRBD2	CASSLEGSGRANEQFF
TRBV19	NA	CASSSQGGVEAFF
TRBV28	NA	CASLDGGAYEKLFF
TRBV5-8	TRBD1	CASRGTGRPEEKLFF
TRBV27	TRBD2	CASSSGGREGEQYF
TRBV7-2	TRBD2	CASSLGLATIYEQYF
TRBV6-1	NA	CASSEPPPDTQYF
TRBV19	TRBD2	CASQWGGIAGYNEQFF
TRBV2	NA	CASTQPTNTGELFF
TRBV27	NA	CASSSPIHEQYF
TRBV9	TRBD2	CASSVGAGGPHEQYF
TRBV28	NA	CASSPQVSYEQYF